What follows are 23 T cell receptor beta chains derived from one specimen sequenced in a study of blood T cell repertoires in COVID-19. The data were produced by immunoSEQ multiplex PCR, yet TCRdb's version contains in-frame clones alone and is incomplete. The table includes about 87,000 clones, about 85% detected once. Sequencing used peripheral blood. These receptors all stem from a woman in her 70s with acute or convalescent COVID-19.

The chain employs TRBV5-1 and TRBJ2-7, with 10 bases matching TRBD1. The V gene's germline CDR1 is SGHRS and CDR2 YFSETQ. Trimming cost V 4 bases and J 5 bases; bases outside gene matches: 9. This CDR3 has 15 residues. The CDR3 spells CASSGGTGVRDEQYF. The DNA of the CDR3 is TGCGCCAGCAGCGGGGGGACAGGGGTGAGGGACGAGCAGTACTTC.

J is TRBJ1-2 and V is TRBV7-9; tentatively, D is TRBD1 (5 bases). V was clipped by 2 bases and J by 4 bases, with 8 bases between them. The CDR3 is 13 amino acids. The V gene's germline CDR1 is SEHNR and CDR2 FQNEAQ (reference sequence). DNA for the CDR3: TGTGCCAGCAGCTTACTCGGGGGCTATGGCTACACCTTC. Its protein product is CASSLLGGYGYTF.

CDR3 sequence: CASRGDRGNTGELFF. For the CDR3, the DNA is TGTGCCAGCAGGGGGGACAGGGGGAACACCGGGGAGCTGTTTTTT. V gene TRBV2 combines with J gene TRBJ2-2; 10 bases map to TRBD1. Germline CDR1 SNHLY, CDR2 FYNNEI. This CDR3 region has 15 residues. Trimming took 6 bases from V and 1 from J; bases not matched to a gene: 2.

The sample holds a few counts of this clone. The V and J genes are TRBV3-1 (or the pseudogene TRBV3-2) and TRBJ1-2; no firm D call. Trimming took 8 bases from V and 3 from J, leaving 10 bases between them. CDR3 length equals 12 residues. The germline V gene encodes CDR1 LGHDT and CDR2 YNNKEL (reference sequence). The CDR3 nucleotides are TGTGCCAGCTCCGGGAGGGACTATGGCTACACCTTC. It translates to CASSGRDYGYTF.

The chain links TRBV7-2 to TRBJ2-7, with D perhaps TRBD2 (6 bases). Germline assignment: CDR1 SGHTA and CDR2 FQGNSA. The V gene lost 6 bases and the J gene lost 3 bases, with 18 bases spanning the gap. The CDR3 is 15 residues long. This CDR3 reads CASSTPGLGVYEQYF. The CDR3 nucleotides are TGTGCCAGCAGTACACCGGGACTGGGTGTCTACGAGCAGTACTTC.

This chain uses TRBV10-3 with TRBJ1-3, with a possible D match to TRBD1 (5 bases). V lost 0 bases and J 8 bases, leaving 11 bases between the germline ends. The germline gives CDR1 ENHRY, CDR2 SYGVKD. This CDR3 is built from 14 residues. CDR3 protein: CAISESGRVDTIYF. The CDR3 DNA follows: TGTGCCATCAGTGAGTCGGGGCGTGTAGACACCATATATTTT.

The V and J genes are TRBV7-8 and TRBJ1-1; D call uncertain. V lost 5 bases and J 0 bases, leaving 10 bases between the germline ends. Germline CDR1 and CDR2: SGHVS and FQNEAQ. The CDR3 length is 14 residues. The CDR3 DNA reads as TGTGCCAGCAGCACCGGGGTCATGAACACTGAAGCTTTCTTT. This codes for CASSTGVMNTEAFF.

The chain combines TRBV3-1 (or the pseudogene TRBV3-2) with TRBJ2-5; D is possibly TRBD2 (6 bases). Trimming cost V 3 bases and J 4 bases, with 21 bases left between them. Germline V lookup: CDR1 LGHDT, CDR2 YNNKEL (reference sequence). This CDR3 is built from 17 residues. Here the CDR3 DNA reads TGTGCCAGCAGCCATGAAGGGCGGCTAGCGCTGGGAGAGACCCAGTACTTC. Its translation is CASSHEGRLALGETQYF.

The rearrangement links TRBV6-4 to TRBJ1-1, with D unclear. The CDR3 has 17 residues. Trimming removed 3 bases from V and 0 bases from J, with 17 bases in between. Germline CDR1 is MRHNA and CDR2 is SNTAGT. The DNA of the CDR3 is TGTGCCAGCAGTGAAAAAGCCAACCGGGGATTGAACACTGAAGCTTTCTTT. Its protein product is CASSEKANRGLNTEAFF.

The CDR3 coding sequence is TGCAGTGCTCCCCAGGGTCGAGGCTACACCTTC. Translation: CSAPQGRGYTF. V usage is TRBV20-1 and J usage is TRBJ1-2; D might be TRBD1 (5 bases). Deletions cut 5 bases from V and 8 bases from J, with 12 bases between. Germline values: CDR1 DFQATT, CDR2 SNEGSKA (reference sequence). The length of the CDR3 is 11 residues.

The rearrangement uses TRBV2 and TRBJ1-1; 9 bases fit TRBD1. The V gene end was trimmed by 6 bases and the J gene end by 0 bases; junction bases not matched to a gene: 5. The CDR3 covers 15 residues. From germline, CDR1 is SNHLY and CDR2 FYNNEI. In nucleotides, the CDR3 is TGTGCCAGCAGCGGACAGGGGATCATGAACACTGAAGCTTTCTTT. It specifies CASSGQGIMNTEAFF.

The chain uses TRBV3-1 (or the pseudogene TRBV3-2) and TRBJ1-2; possible D gene TRBD1, 5 bases. CDR3 size: 13 residues. V lost 4 bases, J lost 3 bases, and 9 bases lay in between. Germline CDR1 LGHDT, CDR2 YNNKEL (reference sequence). CDR3 residues: CASSLGTHYGYTF. CDR3 bases: TGTGCCAGCAGCCTTGGGACTCACTATGGCTACACCTTC.

This clone was seen once. The rearrangement joins TRBV5-1 to TRBJ2-3, with 7 bases that match TRBD1. The J segment lost 0 bases and the V segment lost 5 bases, leaving 6 bases of the junction unmatched. The germline gives CDR1 SGHRS, CDR2 YFSETQ. This CDR3 has 15 residues. As DNA, the CDR3 is TGCGCCAGCAGTCAGACAGGGTCAAGCACAGATACGCAGTATTTT. Its protein is CASSQTGSSTDTQYF.

The chain couples TRBV5-1 to TRBJ2-1; 10 positions agree with TRBD2. The germline V gene encodes CDR1 SGHRS and CDR2 YFSETQ. This CDR3 contains 15 residues. Trimming took 0 bases from V and 7 from J; bases not matched to a gene: 4. The CDR3: CASSLGGTSVNEQFF. CDR3 bases: TGCGCCAGCAGCTTGGGTGGGACTAGCGTAAATGAGCAGTTCTTC.

This rearrangement joins TRBV19 to TRBJ2-3; 13 nucleotides match TRBD2. Losses at the gene ends were 5 bases for V and 4 bases for J; bases not matched to a gene: 6. CDR3 length: 16 residues. CDR1 is LNHDA and CDR2 is SQIVND in the germline V gene (reference sequence). CDR3 bases: TGTGCCAGTAGTGAGACTAGCGGGGGGCAGGCAGATACGCAGTATTTT. This sequence encodes CASSETSGGQADTQYF.

About this clone: In the same sample, other DNA sequences code for this CDR3. The chain is built from TRBV6-5 and TRBJ1-6; D perhaps matches TRBD1 (6 bases). Germline V CDR1 and CDR2: MNHEY, SVGAGI. The CDR3 length is 12 residues. Trimming left V 7 bases short and J 7 bases short, with 8 bases between. DNA for the CDR3: TGTGCCAGCACTAGGGGGAATTCACCCCTCCACTTT. Protein product: CASTRGNSPLHF.

This chain joins TRBV7-2 and TRBJ2-1; 10 nucleotides align to TRBD2. The junction had 4 bases not matched to a gene; V was cut back by 8 bases and J by 0 bases. The germline V gene encodes CDR1 SGHTA and CDR2 FQGNSA. The CDR3 loop spans 15 amino acids. The CDR3 here is CASGSGGASYNEQFF. In DNA form, the CDR3 reads TGTGCCAGCGGAAGCGGGGGGGCCTCCTACAATGAGCAGTTCTTC.

The chain uses TRBV5-1 and TRBJ2-1; 11 bases match TRBD1. The CDR3 runs 14 residues. Germline CDR1 SGHRS, CDR2 YFSETQ. Trimming cost V 7 bases and J 8 bases; bases outside gene matches: 8. The CDR3 protein is CASWGTGGGDEQFF. The CDR3 region has the DNA TGCGCCAGCTGGGGGACAGGGGGAGGAGATGAGCAGTTCTTC.

The chain couples TRBV5-1 to TRBJ1-1; TRBD1 agrees at 9 bases. Looked up from germline, CDR1 is SGHRS and CDR2 is YFSETQ. There are 16 residues in the CDR3. The V and J ends lost 5 bases and 1 base, in that order; junction bases with no gene match: 9. This CDR3 reads CASRGEGQGPNTEAFF. CDR3 nucleotides: TGCGCCAGCAGAGGTGAGGGACAGGGACCGAACACTGAAGCTTTCTTT.

The rearrangement joins TRBV7-2 to TRBJ1-6, with D maybe TRBD1 (6 bases). V lost 3 bases, J lost 8 bases, and 11 bases lay in between. There are 14 residues in the CDR3. CDR1 is SGHTA, CDR2 FQGNSA, per germline. The CDR3 reads CASSLWKGDSPLHF. The CDR3 DNA follows: TGTGCCAGCAGCTTGTGGAAGGGGGATTCACCCCTCCACTTT.

The chain combines TRBV29-1 with TRBJ1-1; D is unclear. The CDR3 contains 11 residues. The germline V gene has CDR1 SQVTM and CDR2 ANQGSEA. V was pared by 3 bases and J by 7 bases, with 9 bases between. The CDR3 nucleotides read TGCAGCGTTGATTCCCTCCTTGAAGCTTTCTTT. Amino acid sequence: CSVDSLLEAFF.

The rearrangement links TRBV19 to TRBJ1-1; 9 bases match TRBD1. CDR1 and CDR2 (germline): LNHDA, SQIVND (reference sequence). This CDR3 contains 16 residues. J gave up 3 bases and V 6 bases, and 11 bases lay outside the gene matches. CDR3: CASSLQGASRDTEAFF. The CDR3, as DNA: TGTGCCAGTAGCCTACAGGGGGCGAGTCGGGACACTGAAGCTTTCTTT.

The chain has TRBV28 and TRBJ2-7; the match to TRBD2 covers 8 bases. The CDR3 is 16 residues long. The V gene's germline CDR1 is MDHEN and CDR2 SYDVKM. Trimming took 3 bases from V and 3 from J; bases not matched to a gene: 10. DNA of the CDR3: TGTGCCAGCAGTTTTTTGGCGGGGGGCACCCTCTACGAGCAGTACTTC. Residues: CASSFLAGGTLYEQYF.